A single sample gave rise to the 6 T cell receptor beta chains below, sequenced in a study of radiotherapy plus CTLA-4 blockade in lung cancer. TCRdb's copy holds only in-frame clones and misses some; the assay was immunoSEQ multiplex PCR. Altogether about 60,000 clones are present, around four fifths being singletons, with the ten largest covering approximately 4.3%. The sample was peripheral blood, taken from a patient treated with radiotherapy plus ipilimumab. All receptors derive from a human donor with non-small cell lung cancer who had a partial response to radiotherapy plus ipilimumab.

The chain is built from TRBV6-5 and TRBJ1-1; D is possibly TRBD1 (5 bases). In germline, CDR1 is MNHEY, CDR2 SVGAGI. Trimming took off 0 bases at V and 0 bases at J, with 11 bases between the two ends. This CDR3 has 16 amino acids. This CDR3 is CASSYSFPGMNTEAFF. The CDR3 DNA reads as TGTGCCAGCAGTTACTCATTTCCAGGGATGAACACTGAAGCTTTCTTT.

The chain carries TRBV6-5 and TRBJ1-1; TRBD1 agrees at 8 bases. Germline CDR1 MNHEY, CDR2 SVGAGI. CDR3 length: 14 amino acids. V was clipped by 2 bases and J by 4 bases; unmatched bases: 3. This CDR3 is CASSYQGAGTEAFF. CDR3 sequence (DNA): TGTGCCAGCAGTTACCAGGGGGCCGGCACTGAAGCTTTCTTT.

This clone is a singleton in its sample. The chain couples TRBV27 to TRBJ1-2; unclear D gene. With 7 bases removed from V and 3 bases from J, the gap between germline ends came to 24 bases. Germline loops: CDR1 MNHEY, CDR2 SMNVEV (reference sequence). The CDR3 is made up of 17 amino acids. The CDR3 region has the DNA TGTGCCAGCAAGAGGGAGTCATCAGATAGTGGTCACTATGGCTACACCTTC. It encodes CASKRESSDSGHYGYTF.

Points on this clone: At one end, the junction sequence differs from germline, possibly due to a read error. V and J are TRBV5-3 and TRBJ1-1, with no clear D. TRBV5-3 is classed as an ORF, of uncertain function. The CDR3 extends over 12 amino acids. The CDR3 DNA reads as TGTGCCAGCAGCTCACTGGACACTGAAGCTTTCTTT. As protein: CASSSLDTEAFF.

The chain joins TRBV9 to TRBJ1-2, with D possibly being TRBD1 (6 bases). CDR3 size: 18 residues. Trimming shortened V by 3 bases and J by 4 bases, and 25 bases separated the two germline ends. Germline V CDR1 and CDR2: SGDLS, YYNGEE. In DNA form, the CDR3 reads TGTGCCAGCAGCGATAGCATCCAGCAGGGGCTTATCGGCTATGGCTACACCTTC. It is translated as CASSDSIQQGLIGYGYTF.

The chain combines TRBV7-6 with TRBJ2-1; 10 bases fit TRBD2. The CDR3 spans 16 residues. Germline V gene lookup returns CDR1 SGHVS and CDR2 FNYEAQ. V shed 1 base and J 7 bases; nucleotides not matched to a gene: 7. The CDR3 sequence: CASSLVLAGDQNEQFF. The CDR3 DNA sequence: TGTGCCAGCAGCTTAGTGCTAGCGGGGGATCAAAATGAGCAGTTCTTC. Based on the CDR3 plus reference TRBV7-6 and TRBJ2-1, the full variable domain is GAGVSQSPRYKVTKRGQDVALRCDPISGHVSLYWYRQALGQGPEFLTYFNYEAQQDKSGLPNDRFSAERPEGSISTLTIQRTEQRDSAMYRCASSLVLAGDQNEQFFGPGTRLTVL.